This is a list of T cell receptor beta chains from one sample in a study of cytomegalovirus exposure and HLA in healthy donors. Data came from immunoSEQ multiplex PCR; TCRdb stores just in-frame clones and leaves some out. The table shows 150,000 to 200,000 clones, with roughly four fifths occurring only once. What was sequenced was PBMCs. All receptors come from a man aged 18 to 29 in good health and CMV-seronegative. Both conserved end residues are part of each CDR3. A D gene is named only where the DNA matches it firmly. Some rows have no size entry. The others give once, few or many, or a class for an expanded clone.

clone_size d_call j_call v_call cdr3_aa cdr3_nt
. . TRBJ2-3 TRBV19 CASLSTDTQYF TGTGCCAGCCTTAGCACAGATACGCAGTATTTT
. TRBD1 TRBJ2-4 TRBV19 CASSSGQALANIQYF TGTGCCAGTAGTTCCGGACAGGCCCTAGCAAACATTCAGTACTTC
. TRBD1 TRBJ1-5 TRBV7-8 CASSLGAGGRTQPQHF TGTGCCAGCAGCTTAGGGGCAGGGGGAAGGACTCAGCCCCAGCATTTT
. . TRBJ2-5 TRBV4-1 CASSQSPLTRQETQYF TGCGCCAGCAGCCAATCCCCCCTGACTAGGCAAGAGACCCAGTACTTC
. TRBD2 TRBJ2-1 TRBV29-1 CSVGGWLAGDSNEQFF TGCAGCGTTGGAGGCTGGTTAGCGGGAGATTCCAATGAGCAGTTCTTC
few . TRBJ2-1 TRBV19 CASSVRGGLNEQFF TGTGCCAGTAGTGTCCGCGGTGGGTTGAATGAGCAGTTCTTC
once . TRBJ2-1 TRBV27 CASSYGSYNEQFF TGTGCCAGCAGTTACGGCTCCTACAATGAGCAGTTCTTC
. . TRBJ1-5 TRBV27 CASKRGNQPQHF TGTGCCAGCAAAAGAGGCAATCAGCCCCAGCATTTT
. . TRBJ1-4 TRBV5-5 CASSYYTENQGPDFEKLFF TGTGCCAGCAGCTACTATACTGAAAATCAGGGCCCCGACTTCGAAAAACTGTTTTTT
. . TRBJ1-1 TRBV6-5 CASGTGALMNTEAFF TGTGCCAGCGGTACAGGCGCACTAATGAACACTGAAGCTTTCTTT
. TRBD1 TRBJ2-7 TRBV6-1 CASSVLPGQGRHEQYF TGTGCCAGCAGTGTACTACCGGGACAGGGGAGGCACGAGCAGTACTTC
. TRBD2 TRBJ2-1 TRBV27 CASTDRGEGRYEQFF TGTGCCAGCACCGACCGAGGGGAGGGCCGGTATGAGCAGTTCTTC
. TRBD2 TRBJ2-7 TRBV6-6 CASSTRTSRGEQYF TGTGCCAGCAGTACCCGGACTAGCCGTGGCGAGCAGTACTTC
. TRBD2 TRBJ2-3 TRBV9 CASSVEGSGRAPSDTQYF TGTGCCAGCAGCGTAGAAGGGAGCGGGAGGGCTCCCTCAGATACGCAGTATTTT
. . TRBJ2-7 TRBV29-1 CSVLAGQSHEQYF TGCAGCGTTCTCGCGGGGCAGTCCCACGAGCAGTACTTC
. . TRBJ1-6 TRBV9 CASSVGSSAINSPLHF TGTGCCAGCAGCGTAGGGTCCAGTGCAATTAATTCACCCCTCCACTTT
. TRBD2 TRBJ2-5 TRBV7-7 CASSLAFGGGLETQYF TGTGCTAGCAGCTTAGCGTTCGGCGGGGGGTTGGAGACCCAGTACTTC
. . TRBJ2-5 TRBV4-3 CASSPFSGRQETQYF TGCGCCAGCAGCCCCTTTTCAGGTCGACAAGAGACCCAGTACTTC
. TRBD1 TRBJ2-2 TRBV6-4 CASSSTGTGGAGGELFF TGTGCCAGCAGTTCTACTGGGACAGGGGGCGCCGGCGGGGAGCTGTTTTTT
. . TRBJ2-1 TRBV7-9 CSSSLDSPGKQFF TGTTCCAGCAGCTTGGATTCCCCGGGTAAGCAGTTCTTC
. TRBD1 TRBJ1-3 TRBV5-1 CASSLGEDRVNTIYF TGCGCCAGCAGCTTGGGGGAAGACAGGGTAAACACCATATATTTT
. TRBD1 TRBJ1-4 TRBV7-9 CASSLFQGANEKLFF TGTGCCAGCAGCTTATTCCAGGGGGCTAATGAAAAACTGTTTTTT
. TRBD2 TRBJ2-2 TRBV7-9 CASSSMAGGKNTGELFF TGTGCCAGCAGCTCTATGGCGGGAGGGAAGAACACCGGGGAGCTGTTTTTT
. . TRBJ2-1 TRBV5-6 CASSSGLEQFF TGTGCCAGCAGCTCCGGACTGGAGCAGTTCTTC
. . TRBJ1-1 TRBV5-1 CASSTSGQRTVNTEAFF TGCGCCAGCAGCACTTCTGGACAGCGGACAGTTAACACTGAAGCTTTCTTT
. TRBD2 TRBJ2-1 TRBV4-3 CASSQGGSGVYNEQFF TGCGCCAGCAGCCAAGGTGGTAGCGGGGTTTACAATGAGCAGTTCTTC
. TRBD2 TRBJ2-3 TRBV5-1 CATGGGGTDTQYF TGCGCCACCGGGGGGGGCGGCACAGATACGCAGTATTTT